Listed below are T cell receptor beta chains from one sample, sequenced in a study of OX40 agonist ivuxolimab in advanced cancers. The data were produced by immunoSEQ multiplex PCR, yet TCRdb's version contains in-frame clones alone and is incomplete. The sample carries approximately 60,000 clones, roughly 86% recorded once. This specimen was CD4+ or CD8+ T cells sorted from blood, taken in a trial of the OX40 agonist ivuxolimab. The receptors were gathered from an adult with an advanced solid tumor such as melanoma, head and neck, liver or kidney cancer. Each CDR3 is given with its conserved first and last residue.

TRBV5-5	CASSFVNHPYTEAFF
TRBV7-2	CASSSRASGNTIYF
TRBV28	CASSFLRISSYEQYF
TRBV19	CASSPRDTGRTDTQYF
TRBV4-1	CASSQVTRDREGYGYTF
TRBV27	CASSLGTGSSGGYTF
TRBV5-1	CASGGQGQTDTQYF
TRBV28	CASNSGLWGYEQYF
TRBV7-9	CASSESNRADGTDTQYF
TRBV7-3	CASSLTSYNEQFF
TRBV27	CASSFSAGWRELFF
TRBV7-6	CASSPGGDTDTQYF
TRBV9	CASSVVAGGTGGELFF
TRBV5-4	CASSSDRFEQYF
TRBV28	CASSYQREINYEQYF
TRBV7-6	CGPRTDYGYTF
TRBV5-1	CASSSQGTGGEKLFF
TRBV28	CASSPPTRGNTIYF
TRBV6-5	CASSYSTASSYGYTF
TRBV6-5	CASSYSRSTEAFF
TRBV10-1	CASGEGYEQYF
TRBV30	CAWSAGWETQYF
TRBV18	CASSPKETQYF
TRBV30	CAWSVLQFTGELFF
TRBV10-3	CAISGTGPTDTQYF
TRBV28	CASSFVNPPHEQFF
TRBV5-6	CASSLDTTDTQYF
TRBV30	CAWSYLGASAGELFF
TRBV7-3	CASSLRGTNTGNTIYF
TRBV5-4	CASSLAEQPLAKNIQYF
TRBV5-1	CASSRSTGFSTDTQYF
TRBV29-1	CSVVHRGPRNTEAFF
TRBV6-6	CASSLGQGPDEQYF
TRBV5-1	CASSLEVGATGELFF
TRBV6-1	CASSPLRTEAFF